The 21 T cell receptor beta chains listed next were all sequenced from one sample in a study of blood T cells in healthy people across ages. PCR was performed a second time for about 7 to 11 cycles using a sample-barcoded 5' primer and a J-beta primer mix. Each CDR3 protein gets one entry after TCRdb re-called the 5' RACE reads with MiXCR. The data show about 640,000 distinct CDR3 sequences, approximately 50% seen once. The sample comprised blood. The receptors were sampled from a man aged 60-69 years in good health.

This clonotype was observed once. The chain recombines TRBV7-9 with TRBJ2-5, with D maybe TRBD1 (5 bases). The length of the CDR3 is 12 residues. Germline V gives CDR1 SEHNR, CDR2 FQNEAQ (reference sequence). The V gene lost 1 base and the J gene lost 11 bases, with 11 bases spanning the gap. This CDR3 reads CASSLGTSGQYF. CDR3 DNA sequence: TGTGCCAGCAGCTTAGGCACATCAGGGCAGTACTTC.

The chain links TRBV3-1 to TRBJ2-3; 9 bases are shared with TRBD2. In germline, CDR1 is LGHDT, CDR2 YNNKEL (reference sequence). Unmatched junction bases numbered 12, after V lost 1 base and J lost 7 bases. There are 17 residues in the CDR3. CDR3 in DNA: TGTGCCAGCAGCCAAGGCCTGATAGCGGGGGCCAAATATACGCAGTATTTT. It codes for CASSQGLIAGAKYTQYF.

In this sample, this clonotype turned up a few times. The V call is TRBV4-2, the J call TRBJ2-7; 8 positions agree with TRBD2. Germline CDR1 is LGHNA and CDR2 is YNFKEQ. The trim removed 0 bases at V and 3 bases at J, leaving 4 bases unmatched. The CDR3 contains 15 residues. In nucleotides, the CDR3 is TGTGCCAGCAGCCAAGACTCTAGCGGGCTCTACGAGCAGTACTTC. It yields the protein CASSQDSSGLYEQYF.

This clonotype appeared a few times. This chain uses TRBV7-6 with TRBJ2-6, with D unclear. This CDR3 comprises 16 residues. Germline V lookup: CDR1 SGHVS, CDR2 FNYEAQ. V was cut by 2 bases and J by 3 bases, with 11 bases left in between. The CDR3 DNA reads as TGTGCCAGCAGCTTAACTCCCGGGCATGGGGCCAACGTCCTGACTTTC. Translating gives CASSLTPGHGANVLTF.

V usage is TRBV7-2 and J usage is TRBJ1-5, with D unresolved. This CDR3 has 14 residues. Trimming cost V 7 bases and J 4 bases, with 14 bases left between them. Germline V gene lookup returns CDR1 SGHTA and CDR2 FQGNSA. The CDR3 bases are TGTGCCAGCACCCTTAACTTGGGAAATCAGCCCCAGCATTTT. This sequence encodes CASTLNLGNQPQHF.

This rearrangement joins TRBV11-2 to TRBJ1-2; no reliable D call. V lost 5 bases, J lost 2 bases, and 12 bases lay in between. Germline CDR1 SGHAT, CDR2 FQNNGV. This CDR3 contains 14 residues. CDR3 sequence reads: CASSPNGINYGYTF. The CDR3 DNA reads TGTGCCAGCAGCCCTAACGGGATCAACTATGGCTACACCTTC.

Remarks on this clonotype: A read error may produce the germline difference seen at one junction end. The gene calls are TRBV6-5 and TRBJ1-6; D call uncertain. Germline loops: CDR1 MNHEY, CDR2 SVGAGI. The CDR3 runs to 14 residues. The CDR3 bases are TGTGCCAGCAGTTACATAGGAGTTCGCTCACCCCTCCGCTTT. Amino acids: CASSYIGVRSPLRF.

This rearrangement joins TRBV7-9 to TRBJ2-3; D is undetermined. Trimming took off 10 bases at V and 2 bases at J, with 4 bases between the two ends. The CDR3 loop spans 10 amino acids. The germline V gene has CDR1 SEHNR and CDR2 FQNEAQ (reference sequence). The CDR3 DNA sequence: TGTGCCATCTCCACAGATACGCAGTATTTT. Protein product: CAISTDTQYF. Based on the CDR3 plus reference TRBV7-9 and TRBJ2-3, the full variable domain is DTGVSQNPRHKITKRGQNVTFRCDPISEHNRLYWYRQTLGQGPEFLTYFQNEAQLEKSRLLSDRFSAERPKGSFSTLEIQRTEQGDSAMYLCAISTDTQYFGPGTRLTVL.

This chain connects TRBV29-1 to TRBJ2-1; 12 bases match TRBD1. Germline-derived CDR1 and CDR2 are SQVTM and ANQGSEA. This CDR3 is 19 amino acids long. V gave up 4 bases and J gave up 0 bases; unmatched junction bases: 13. CDR3 bases: TGCAGCGTTGGGCAACCGGGACAGGGGGCAATGAGCTCCTACAATGAGCAGTTCTTC. This codes for CSVGQPGQGAMSSYNEQFF.

This chain joins TRBV20-1 and TRBJ1-2; D unclear. Germline assignment: CDR1 DFQATT and CDR2 SNEGSKA (reference sequence). The V end lost 0 bases, the J end lost 7 bases, and 9 bases lay between the germline ends. The CDR3 spans 12 residues. CDR3 region: CSAREEGSGYTF. CDR3 nucleotide sequence: TGCAGTGCTAGAGAAGAAGGGTCTGGCTACACCTTC.

The J gene is TRBJ2-1, the V gene TRBV6-6, with 7 positions matching TRBD1. Germline V gene data show CDR1 as MNHNY and CDR2 as SVGAGI (reference sequence). The trim removed 2 bases at V and 0 bases at J, leaving 7 bases unmatched. The CDR3 has 17 amino acids. The CDR3 region is CASSYGLGQPSYNEQFF. Written as DNA, the CDR3 is TGTGCCAGCAGTTACGGGTTGGGACAGCCCTCCTACAATGAGCAGTTCTTC.

The sample holds one count of this clonotype. The rearrangement links TRBV20-1 to TRBJ2-1; D tentatively reads TRBD1 or TRBD2 (6 bases each). The CDR3 loop spans 16 amino acids. CDR1 and CDR2 (germline): DFQATT, SNEGSKA (reference sequence). With 0 bases removed from V and 4 bases from J, the gap between germline ends came to 16 bases. CDR3 nucleotides: TGCAGTGCTAGAGATGAGGGGGGTCGGGTTTACAATGAGCAGTTCTTC. This translates into CSARDEGGRVYNEQFF.

The rearrangement links TRBV7-2 to TRBJ2-1; 9 bases align to TRBD1. The CDR3 is made up of 15 amino acids. Germline-derived CDR1 and CDR2 are SGHTA and FQGNSA. The J segment lost 9 bases and the V segment lost 5 bases, leaving 11 bases of the junction unmatched. For the CDR3, the DNA is TGTGCCAGCAGCCCCACGGGACAGGGTTTCCCTGAGCAGTTCTTC. Protein sequence: CASSPTGQGFPEQFF.

This clonotype was seen a few times. V is TRBV5-1 and J is TRBJ2-4, with D perhaps TRBD1 (6 bases). The J call may be faulty, since TRBJ2-7 better matches the DNA end. Germline CDR1 and CDR2: SGHRS and YFSETQ. The CDR3 contains 15 residues. The CDR3 loop reads CASSFGDTSRYEQYF. Here the CDR3 DNA reads TGCGCCAGCAGCTTCGGGGACACCTCGAGGTACGAGCAGTACTTC.

The DNA of the CDR3 is TGTGCCAGCAGCCGGGCGGGGGGGAGCACAGATACGCAGTATTTT. This translates into CASSRAGGSTDTQYF. J is TRBJ2-3 and V is TRBV4-2; 9 nucleotides line up with TRBD2. Germline V gives CDR1 LGHNA, CDR2 YNFKEQ. The CDR3 has 15 residues. With V trimmed by 4 bases and J by 0 bases, 2 bases remained unmatched.

The genes are TRBV2 and TRBJ1-2; 7 bases fit TRBD1. Per germline, CDR1 SNHLY and CDR2 FYNNEI. Trimming cost V 8 bases and J 8 bases; bases outside gene matches: 8. The CDR3 extends over 12 amino acids. CDR3 coding DNA: TGTGCCAGCCGCGGACAGGATCGGGGCTACACCTTC. Its translation: CASRGQDRGYTF.

The rearrangement links TRBV28 to TRBJ1-2; TRBD1 matches at 7 bases. J lost 4 bases, V lost 11 bases, and 13 bases had no gene match. The CDR3 consists of 14 residues. CDR1 MDHEN and CDR2 SYDVKM come from the germline V gene. CDR3 sequence (DNA): TGTGCCTCCCTAAATCCGGGGACAGCCTATGGCTACACCTTC. Translated, it gives CASLNPGTAYGYTF.

This chain uses TRBV24-1 with TRBJ2-5; 11 nucleotides line up with TRBD1. V lost 4 bases, J lost 4 bases, and 4 bases stayed unmatched. CDR3 length equals 15 residues. Germline V gives CDR1 KGHDR, CDR2 SFDVKD. The CDR3 DNA sequence: TGTGCCACCAGTGAGGACAGGGGGCGCCTAGAGACCCAGTACTTC. Translated: CATSEDRGRLETQYF.

The chain combines TRBV27 with TRBJ1-2, with D uncertain. This CDR3 spans 16 amino acids. The V end lost 5 bases, the J end lost 0 bases, and 16 bases lay between the germline ends. The V gene's germline CDR1 is MNHEY and CDR2 SMNVEV (reference sequence). CDR3 residues: CASSPRPDITNYGYTF. CDR3 sequence (DNA): TGTGCCAGCAGTCCTCGCCCCGACATCACTAACTATGGCTACACCTTC.

Only one count was recorded for this clonotype. The genes are TRBV11-2 and TRBJ2-1; TRBD2 matches 12 bases. V shed 5 bases, J shed 12 bases, and the junction held 8 bases outside the gene matches. Germline V gene data show CDR1 as SGHAT and CDR2 as FQNNGV. This CDR3 region has 14 residues. CDR3 sequence (DNA): TGTGCCAGCAGCCCGGGACTAGCGGGCCCCCGGCAGTTCTTC. This gives the protein CASSPGLAGPRQFF.

The chain employs TRBV20-1 and TRBJ2-1; a weak D match, TRBD1 (6 bases). The DNA matches TRBJ2-7 better at its end, which makes the J call doubtful. This CDR3 is built from 14 residues. Germline CDR1 is DFQATT and CDR2 is SNEGSKA (reference sequence). The CDR3 spells CSALLGGSYNEQYF. CDR3 DNA sequence: TGCAGTGCCTTGCTAGGGGGTTCCTACAATGAGCAGTACTTC.